The subject of this entry is one TCR beta chain. Its antigen is still unknown. No much larger clone exists at a distance of one base, and base qualities are not known. A single peripheral blood draw of 95 to 150 mL on average was collected from each donor into heparinised tubes. Naive, central memory, regulatory and stem cell-like memory CD4+ T cells were sorted on a BD FACSAria II using a panel including CD45RO, CCR7, CD25, CD127, CD95 and CD27. Purity was above 98% for every sorted population. PBMCs were isolated immediately by Lymphoprep density gradient centrifugation and stained directly without culture. To minimize batch effects, samples were stained and sorted in pairs, one healthy donor with one patient per experiment. This specimen belongs to a study of beta chain features in type 1 diabetes listed by TCRdb under 2018. About the full investigation: Patients and healthy donors did not differ in mean age, gender distribution, total cell number or subset yield. Across all samples, some 100,000,000 sorted cells were examined, and cell number per subset correlated strongly with RNA yield. The study compared the TCRB repertoires of sorted circulating CD4+ T cell subsets in recently diagnosed type 1 diabetes patients with those in matched healthy donors. Regulatory and stem cell-like memory subsets were isolated from only 8 patients and roughly eight healthy donors, whereas naive and central memory subsets came from all 30 or so donors. Here is what the overall study found, with its caveats: HLA sub-analyses involved small numbers of individuals, so any influence of HLA type on TCRB rearrangement remained unresolved. A moderate but significant shortening of TCRB CDR3 length was observed in type 1 diabetes patients in all four CD4+ subsets. PCR may preferentially amplify shorter templates, but because patient and control samples were amplified and corrected together, any resulting skew would affect both groups equally. At VDJ recombination sites, patients with type 1 diabetes made fewer insertions and deleted more nucleotides, a pattern implying thymic rearrangement abnormalities. Naive, central memory and regulatory TCRB repertoires appeared to be more similar among patients than among healthy donors. Sequencing cDNA rather than genomic DNA could over-represent highly expressing activated cells, although activation and CD3 levels did not differ between groups.

V and J lose 1 base and 2 bases, and a span of 2 bases separates them. CDR1 is given as LGHNA and CDR2 as YSLEER, both from the germline V gene. From the cysteine through the phenylalanine, the CDR3 covers 12 amino acids. This entry keeps only the CDR3 DNA: 36 bases, framed from base 1. The entire amount of isolated RNA was reverse transcribed using the High Capacity cDNA Reverse Transcription Kit, so the sequenced TCRB transcripts were expressed ones. Naive, central memory and regulatory T cell samples underwent deep immunoSEQ sequencing, averaging about 3.57 million total reads per sample. Sorted cells were lysed in RLT buffer and RNA was extracted with DNase-treated RNeasy Micro or Mini kits, depending on cell number. To prevent cross-contamination, every cell subset was processed on its own, while patient and healthy donor samples were processed together. TCRB sequences were amplified from cDNA with the immunoSEQ multiplex PCR, producing 87-bp fragments spanning the CDR3 region. Amplicons were sequenced on the Illumina HiSeq platform. In the source study's methods: PCR bias was computationally corrected using synthetic template baselines, reads within Hamming distance 2 were collapsed, and singletons that could not be merged were discarded. Reads were aligned against IMGT to assign V, D and J genes, CDR3 length and insertions or deletions at six rearrangement sites. Within each subset, clonotype counts were normalized to sorted cell number, and only after that were true diversity and Gini coefficients computed with the tcR R package. The overlap coefficient, calculated on TCRB nucleotide sequences, was used to measure repertoire sharing. Out-of-frame TCRB sequences from naive cells were analyzed as a proxy for the pre-selection repertoire. TCRdb limited this immuneACCESS table to in-frame rearrangements with V and J called. A share of clones is missing; checked studies link under half to unresolved V genes, and the rest is unexplained. D and trimming come from the DNA, and the V and J calls and clone size come from that table. The sample table lists about half a million clones, about an eighth of them with a count of one. The ten largest account for less than 0.06% of the sample.

The TCR was taken from a woman aged 18-35 years in good health. The sequence joins TRBV4-3 to TRBJ1-2; the D gene assignment is ambiguous. The sample consisted of naive CD4+ T cells from blood. The cell subset or site label here, explained by the study, means: true naive CD4+ T cells. The DNA sequence follows: TGCGCCAGCAGCCAAGGCAACTATGGCTACACCTTC. This gives the protein CASSQGNYGYTF.